This T cell receptor (beta chain) appears in the sequencing data of a study of cytomegalovirus exposure and HLA in healthy donors. For the study at large: It was reported in a later analysis that the 100 to 150 validation repertoires used the same platform as the approximately 650 first-cohort repertoires. Broader study findings: Despite most TCR sequences being rare, some public TCRs occurred in many donors.

This clone was recorded only once. Its antigen is unknown. Data came from immunoSEQ multiplex PCR; TCRdb stores just in-frame clones and leaves some out. Here the sample spans roughly 130,000 clones, roughly 90% being singletons. Unmatched junction bases numbered 3, after V lost 0 bases and J lost 4 bases. CDR3 length: 15 amino acids. Germline CDR1 and CDR2: SGDLS and YYNGEE. This TCR derives from a man aged 30 to 39 in good health and CMV-seronegative. The sequenced sample was PBMCs. The rearrangement links TRBV9 to TRBJ2-7, with 11 bases lining up with TRBD2. CDR3 sequence: CASSVDGTSGYEQYF. DNA for the CDR3: TGTGCCAGCAGCGTAGACGGGACTAGCGGATACGAGCAGTACTTC. The whole variable domain, filled in from reference TRBV9 and TRBJ2-7, reads DSGVTQTPKHLITATGQRVTLRCSPRSGDLSVYWYQQSLDQGLQFLIQYYNGEERAKGNILERFSAQQFPDLHSELNLSSLELGDSALYFCASSVDGTSGYEQYFGPGTRLTVT.